This T cell receptor (beta chain) was sequenced during a study of control samples from healthy donors and cancer patients. Per the germline V gene, CDR1 is SGHRS and CDR2 is YFSETQ. The trim removed 4 bases at V and 5 bases at J, leaving 6 bases unmatched. The CDR3 spans 14 residues. Clones were read by immunoSEQ multiplex PCR, and TCRdb kept only the in-frame ones, dropping some. Of more than 85,000 clones in the sample, 83% were seen once. The specimen was blood. V usage is TRBV5-1 and J usage is TRBJ2-5; 9 bases are shared with TRBD1. The receptor was derived from a woman aged 50 to 65 in good health. The CDR3: CASSNTGGGETQYF. In nucleotides, the CDR3 is TGCGCCAGCAGCAATACAGGGGGCGGGGAGACCCAGTACTTC. Complete variable domain (other parts from reference TRBV5-1 and TRBJ2-5): KAGVTQTPRYLIKTRGQQVTLSCSPISGHRSVSWYQQTPGQGLQFLFEYFSETQRNKGNFPGRFSGRQFSNSRSEMNVSTLELGDSALYLCASSNTGGGETQYFGPGTRLLVL.